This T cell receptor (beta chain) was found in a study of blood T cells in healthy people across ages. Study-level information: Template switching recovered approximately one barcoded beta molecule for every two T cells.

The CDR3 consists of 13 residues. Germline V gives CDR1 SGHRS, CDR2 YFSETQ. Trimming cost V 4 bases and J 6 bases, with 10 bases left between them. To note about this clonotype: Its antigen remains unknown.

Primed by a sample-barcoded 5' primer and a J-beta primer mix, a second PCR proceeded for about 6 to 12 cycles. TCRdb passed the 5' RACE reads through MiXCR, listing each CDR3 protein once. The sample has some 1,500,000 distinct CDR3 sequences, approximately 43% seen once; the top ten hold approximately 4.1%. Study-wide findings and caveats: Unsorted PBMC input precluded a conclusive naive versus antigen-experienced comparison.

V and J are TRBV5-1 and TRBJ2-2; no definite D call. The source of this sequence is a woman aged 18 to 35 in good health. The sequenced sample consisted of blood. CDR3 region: CASSITSAGELFF. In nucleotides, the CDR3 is TGCGCCAGCAGCATCACAAGTGCCGGGGAGCTGTTTTTT.